This TCR beta chain was captured in a study of T cells in Graves' hyperthyroidism and ophthalmopathy. Findings and limits, study-wide: Researchers found most expanded thyroid clonotypes above 0.001 in blood as well. Onset of ophthalmopathy came a median approximately 6.9 months after the model predicted it.

The diagnoses drew upon clinical symptoms, serum thyroxine and TRAb, thyroid ultrasound and orbital computed tomography. A roughly 10 ml volume of fresh peripheral blood provided the PBMCs. As for this clonotype: The antigen is unknown.

TCR beta CDR3 regions were amplified from RNA. TCR CDR3 regions were first amplified by RT-PCR with HTBI primers. TCRdb redid the calling of the multiplex PCR reads with MiXCR, one entry per CDR3 protein. This table holds 400,000 or so distinct CDR3 sequences, about 15% found once. Trimming shortened V by 4 bases and J by 2 bases, and 14 bases separated the two germline ends. Germline V lookup: CDR1 LNHDA, CDR2 SQIVND (reference sequence). CDR3 size: 15 residues. The gene calls are TRBV19 and TRBJ1-1; D uncertain. This TCR was sampled from a woman aged 55 to 70 with Graves' ophthalmopathy. The specimen sequenced was blood. CDR3: CASSTREQRNTEAFF. CDR3 nucleotides: TGTGCCAGTAGTACGAGAGAACAGAGAAACACTGAAGCTTTCTTT.